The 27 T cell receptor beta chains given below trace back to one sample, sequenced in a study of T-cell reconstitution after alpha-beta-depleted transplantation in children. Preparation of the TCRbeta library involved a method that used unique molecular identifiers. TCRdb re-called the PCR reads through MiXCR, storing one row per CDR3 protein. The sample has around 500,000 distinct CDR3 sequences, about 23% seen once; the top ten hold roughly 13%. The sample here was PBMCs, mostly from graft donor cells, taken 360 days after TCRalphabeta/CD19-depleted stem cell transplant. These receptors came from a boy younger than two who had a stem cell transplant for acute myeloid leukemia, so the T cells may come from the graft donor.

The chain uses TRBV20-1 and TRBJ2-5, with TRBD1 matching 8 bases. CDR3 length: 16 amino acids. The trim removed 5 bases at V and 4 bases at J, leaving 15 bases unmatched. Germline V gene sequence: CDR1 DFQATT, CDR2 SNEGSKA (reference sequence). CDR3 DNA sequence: TGCAGTGCTCTAAACCCCACAGGGGGGCTAGGAGAGACCCAGTACTTC. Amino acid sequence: CSALNPTGGLGETQYF.

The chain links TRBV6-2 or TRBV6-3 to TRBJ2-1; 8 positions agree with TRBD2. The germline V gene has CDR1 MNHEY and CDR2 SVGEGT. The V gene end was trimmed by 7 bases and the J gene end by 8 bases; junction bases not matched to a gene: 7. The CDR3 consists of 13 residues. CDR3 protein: CASMRGEEDEQFF. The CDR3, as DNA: TGTGCCAGCATGCGGGGGGAGGAGGATGAGCAGTTCTTC.

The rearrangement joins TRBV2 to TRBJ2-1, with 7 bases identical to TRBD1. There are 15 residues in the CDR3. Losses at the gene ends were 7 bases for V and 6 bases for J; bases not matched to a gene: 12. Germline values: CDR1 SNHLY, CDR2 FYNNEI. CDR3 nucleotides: TGTGCCAGCAACAGGTGGCAGGGGGTAGGCAATGAGCAGTTCTTC. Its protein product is CASNRWQGVGNEQFF. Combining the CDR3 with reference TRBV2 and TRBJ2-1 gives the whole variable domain EPEVTQTPSHQVTQMGQEVILRCVPISNHLYFYWYRQILGQKVEFLVSFYNNEISEKSEIFDDQFSVERPDGSNFTLKIRSTKLEDSAMYFCASNRWQGVGNEQFFGPGTRLTVL.

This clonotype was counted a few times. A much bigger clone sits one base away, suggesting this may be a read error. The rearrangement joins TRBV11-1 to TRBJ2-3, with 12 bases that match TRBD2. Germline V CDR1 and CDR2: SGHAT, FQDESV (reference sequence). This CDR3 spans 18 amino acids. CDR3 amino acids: CSSSLWLAGGRRTDTQYF. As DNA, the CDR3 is TGTTCCAGCAGCTTATGGCTAGCGGGGGGGAGGAGGACAGATACGCAGTATTTT.

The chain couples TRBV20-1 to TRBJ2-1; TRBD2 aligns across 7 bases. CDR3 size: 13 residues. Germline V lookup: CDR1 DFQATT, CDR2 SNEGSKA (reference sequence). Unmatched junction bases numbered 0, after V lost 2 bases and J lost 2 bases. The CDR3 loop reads CSARLAAYNEQFF. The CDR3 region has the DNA TGCAGTGCTAGACTAGCGGCCTACAATGAGCAGTTCTTC.

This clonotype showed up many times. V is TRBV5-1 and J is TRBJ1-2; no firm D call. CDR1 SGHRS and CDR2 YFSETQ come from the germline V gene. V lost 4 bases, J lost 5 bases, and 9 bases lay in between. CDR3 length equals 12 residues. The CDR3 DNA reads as TGCGCCAGCAGCACCTCTGGGTATGGCTACACCTTC. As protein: CASSTSGYGYTF.

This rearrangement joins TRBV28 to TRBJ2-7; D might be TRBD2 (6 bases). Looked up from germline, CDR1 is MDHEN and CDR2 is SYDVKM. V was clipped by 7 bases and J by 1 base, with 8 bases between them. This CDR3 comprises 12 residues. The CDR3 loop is CASMGLSYEQYV. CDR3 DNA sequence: TGTGCCAGCATGGGACTTTCCTACGAGCAGTACGTC.

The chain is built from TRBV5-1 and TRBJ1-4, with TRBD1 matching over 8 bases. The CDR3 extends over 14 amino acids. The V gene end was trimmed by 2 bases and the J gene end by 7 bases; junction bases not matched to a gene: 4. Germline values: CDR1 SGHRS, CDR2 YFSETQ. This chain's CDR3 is CASSFGGTGEKLFF. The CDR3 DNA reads TGCGCCAGCAGCTTTGGCGGGACAGGTGAAAAACTGTTTTTT. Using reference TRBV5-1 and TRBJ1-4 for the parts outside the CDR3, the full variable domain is KAGVTQTPRYLIKTRGQQVTLSCSPISGHRSVSWYQQTPGQGLQFLFEYFSETQRNKGNFPGRFSGRQFSNSRSEMNVSTLELGDSALYLCASSFGGTGEKLFFGSGTQLSVL.

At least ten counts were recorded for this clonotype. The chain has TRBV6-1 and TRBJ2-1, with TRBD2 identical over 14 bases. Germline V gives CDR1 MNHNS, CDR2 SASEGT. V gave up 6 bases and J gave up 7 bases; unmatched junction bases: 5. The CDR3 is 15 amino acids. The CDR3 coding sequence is TGTGCCAGCAGGTGGACTAGCGGGGGGTTAAATGAGCAGTTCTTC. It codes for CASRWTSGGLNEQFF.

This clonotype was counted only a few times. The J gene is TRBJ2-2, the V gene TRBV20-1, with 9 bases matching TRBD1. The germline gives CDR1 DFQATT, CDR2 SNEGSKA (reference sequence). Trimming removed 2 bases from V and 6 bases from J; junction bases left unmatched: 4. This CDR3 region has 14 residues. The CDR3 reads CSARKDRGPGELFF. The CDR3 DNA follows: TGCAGTGCTAGAAAGGACAGGGGTCCCGGGGAGCTGTTTTTT.

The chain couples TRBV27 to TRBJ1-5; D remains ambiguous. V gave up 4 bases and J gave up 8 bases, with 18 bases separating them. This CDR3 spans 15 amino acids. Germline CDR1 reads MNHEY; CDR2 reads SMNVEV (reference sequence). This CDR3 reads CASSSSTGSQEPQHF. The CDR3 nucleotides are TGTGCCAGCAGTTCCAGTACCGGGAGCCAGGAGCCCCAGCATTTT.

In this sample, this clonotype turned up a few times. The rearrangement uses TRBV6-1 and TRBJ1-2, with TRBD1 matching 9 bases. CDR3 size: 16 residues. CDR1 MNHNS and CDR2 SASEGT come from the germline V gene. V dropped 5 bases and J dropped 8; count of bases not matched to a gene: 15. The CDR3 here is CASSKIPPWTGEGYTF. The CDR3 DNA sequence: TGTGCCAGCAGTAAGATCCCCCCCTGGACAGGGGAAGGCTACACCTTC.

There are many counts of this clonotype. The DNA of the CDR3 is TGCAGCGCCGGTGAGCAGTTCTTC. Its translation: CSAGEQFF. The chain joins TRBV29-1 to TRBJ2-1; D is ambiguous. V lost 7 bases, J lost 9 bases, and 4 bases lay in between. The CDR3 extends over 8 amino acids. Germline loops: CDR1 SQVTM, CDR2 ANQGSEA.

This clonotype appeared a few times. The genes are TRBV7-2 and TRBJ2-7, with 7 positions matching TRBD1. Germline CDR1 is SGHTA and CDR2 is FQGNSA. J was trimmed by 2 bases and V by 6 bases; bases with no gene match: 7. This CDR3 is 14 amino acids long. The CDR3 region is CASSSGTATYEQYF. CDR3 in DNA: TGTGCCAGCAGTTCCGGGACAGCCACCTACGAGCAGTACTTC.

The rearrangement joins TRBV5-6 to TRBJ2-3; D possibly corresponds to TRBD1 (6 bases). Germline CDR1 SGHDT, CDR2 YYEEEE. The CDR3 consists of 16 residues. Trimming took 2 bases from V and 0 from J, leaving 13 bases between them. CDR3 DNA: TGTGCCAGCAGCTTTGGACAGTCGAGGAGCACAGATACGCAGTATTTT. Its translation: CASSFGQSRSTDTQYF.

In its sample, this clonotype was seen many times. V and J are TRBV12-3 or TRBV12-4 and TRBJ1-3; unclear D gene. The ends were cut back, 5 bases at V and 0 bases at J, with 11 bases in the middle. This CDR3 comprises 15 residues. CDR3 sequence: CASSPGRNSGNTIYF. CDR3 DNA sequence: TGTGCCAGCAGTCCAGGAAGAAACTCTGGAAACACCATATATTTT.

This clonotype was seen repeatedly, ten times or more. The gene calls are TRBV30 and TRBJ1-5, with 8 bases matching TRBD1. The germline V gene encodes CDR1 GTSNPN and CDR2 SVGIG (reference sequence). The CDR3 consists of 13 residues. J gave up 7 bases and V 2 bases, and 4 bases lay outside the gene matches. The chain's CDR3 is CAWSQGARQPQHF. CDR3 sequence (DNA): TGTGCCTGGAGTCAGGGGGCAAGGCAGCCCCAGCATTTT.

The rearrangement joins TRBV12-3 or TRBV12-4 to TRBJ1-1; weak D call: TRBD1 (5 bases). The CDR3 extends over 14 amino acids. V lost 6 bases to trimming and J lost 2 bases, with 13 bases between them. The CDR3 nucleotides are TGTGCCAGCAGCACGACAGAATTTAACACTGAAGCTTTCTTT. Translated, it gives CASSTTEFNTEAFF.

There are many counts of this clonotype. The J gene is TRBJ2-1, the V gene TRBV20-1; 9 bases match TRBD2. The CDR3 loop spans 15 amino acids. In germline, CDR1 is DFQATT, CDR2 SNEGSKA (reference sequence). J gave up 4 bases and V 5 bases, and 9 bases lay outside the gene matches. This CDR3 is CSASYTSGLYNEQFF. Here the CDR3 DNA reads TGCAGTGCTTCCTATACTAGCGGGCTTTACAATGAGCAGTTCTTC.

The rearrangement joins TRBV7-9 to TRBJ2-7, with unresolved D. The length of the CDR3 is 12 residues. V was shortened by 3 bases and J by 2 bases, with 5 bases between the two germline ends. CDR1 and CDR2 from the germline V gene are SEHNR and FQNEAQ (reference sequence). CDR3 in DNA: TGTGCCAGCAGCTTCGGCACCTACGAGCAGTACGTC. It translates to CASSFGTYEQYV.

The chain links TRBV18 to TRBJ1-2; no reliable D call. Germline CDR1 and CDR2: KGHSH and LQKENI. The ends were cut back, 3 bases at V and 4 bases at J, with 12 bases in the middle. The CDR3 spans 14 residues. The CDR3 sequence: CASSPPGPLYGYTF. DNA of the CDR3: TGTGCCAGCTCACCTCCAGGACCTCTCTATGGCTACACCTTC.

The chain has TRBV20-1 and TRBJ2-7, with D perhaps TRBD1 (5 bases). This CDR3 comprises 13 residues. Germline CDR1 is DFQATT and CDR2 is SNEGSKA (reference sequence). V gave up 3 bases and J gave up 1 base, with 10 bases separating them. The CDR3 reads CSARRQISYEQYF. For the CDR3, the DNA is TGCAGTGCTAGGAGACAGATTTCCTACGAGCAGTACTTC.

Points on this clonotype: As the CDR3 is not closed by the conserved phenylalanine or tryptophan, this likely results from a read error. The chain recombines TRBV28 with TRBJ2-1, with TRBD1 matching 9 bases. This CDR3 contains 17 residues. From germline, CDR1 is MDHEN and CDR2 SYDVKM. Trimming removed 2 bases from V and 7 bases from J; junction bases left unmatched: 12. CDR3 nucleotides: TGTGCCAGCAGTTTAGTCCCTCCGACAGGGGGGTGGAATGAGCAGTTCTGC. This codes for CASSLVPPTGGWNEQFC.

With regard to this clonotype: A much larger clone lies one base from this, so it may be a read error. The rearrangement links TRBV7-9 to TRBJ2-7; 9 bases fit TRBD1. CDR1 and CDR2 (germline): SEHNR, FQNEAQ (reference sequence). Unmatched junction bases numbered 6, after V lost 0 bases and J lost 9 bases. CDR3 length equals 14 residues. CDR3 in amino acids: CASSLAGQGGVQYF. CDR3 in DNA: TGTGCCAGCAGCTTAGCGGGACAGGGAGGCGTGCAGTACTTC.

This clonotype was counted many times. CDR3 bases: TGTGCCAGCAGCCGAGGACAGACGACCTCTGGGGCCAACGTCCTGACTTTC. Its translation is CASSRGQTTSGANVLTF. The chain recombines TRBV12-3 or TRBV12-4 with TRBJ2-6; a possible D gene is TRBD1 (6 bases). The ends were cut back, 6 bases at V and 0 bases at J, with 15 bases in the middle. The CDR3 sequence is 17 residues long.

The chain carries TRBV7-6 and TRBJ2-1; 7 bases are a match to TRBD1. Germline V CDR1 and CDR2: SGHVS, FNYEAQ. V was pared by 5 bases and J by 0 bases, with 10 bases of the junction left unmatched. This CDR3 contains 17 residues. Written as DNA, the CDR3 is TGTGCCAGCAGCACCCGGACAGGCCCTAGCTCCTACAATGAGCAGTTCTTC. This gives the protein CASSTRTGPSSYNEQFF.

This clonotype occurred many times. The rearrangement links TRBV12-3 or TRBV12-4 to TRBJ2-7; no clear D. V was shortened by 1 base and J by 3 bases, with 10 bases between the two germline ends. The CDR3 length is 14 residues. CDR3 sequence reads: CASSLVGSYYEQYF. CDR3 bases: TGTGCCAGCAGTTTAGTGGGGTCCTACTACGAGCAGTACTTC.